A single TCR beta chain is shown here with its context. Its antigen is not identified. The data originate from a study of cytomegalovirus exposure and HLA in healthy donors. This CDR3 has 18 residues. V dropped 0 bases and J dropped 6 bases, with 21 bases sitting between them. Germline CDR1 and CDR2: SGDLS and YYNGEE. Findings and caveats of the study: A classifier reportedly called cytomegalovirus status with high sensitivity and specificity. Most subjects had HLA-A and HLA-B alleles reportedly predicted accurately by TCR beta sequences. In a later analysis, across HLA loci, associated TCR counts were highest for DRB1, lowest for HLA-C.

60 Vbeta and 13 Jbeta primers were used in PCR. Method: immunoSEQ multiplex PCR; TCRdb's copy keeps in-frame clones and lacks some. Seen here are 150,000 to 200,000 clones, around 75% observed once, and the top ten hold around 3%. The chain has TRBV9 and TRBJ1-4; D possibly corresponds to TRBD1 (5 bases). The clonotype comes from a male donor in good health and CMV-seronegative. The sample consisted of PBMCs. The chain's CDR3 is CASSVVEGRGTEDEKLFF. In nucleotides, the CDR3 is TGTGCCAGCAGCGTAGTAGAGGGACGGGGGACTGAGGATGAAAAACTGTTTTTT.